This TCR beta chain was obtained from a study of blood T cell repertoires in COVID-19. Study overall: Some COVID-19 samples were acute and others convalescent; all came from the United States, Italy and Spain. T cells, B-cell-depleted T cells, or PBMCs provided the cDNA or gDNA that served as material.

Germline CDR1 is MNHEY and CDR2 is SMNVEV (reference sequence). V was trimmed by 6 bases and J by 2 bases, leaving 10 bases between them. The CDR3 runs to 13 residues. The data were produced by immunoSEQ multiplex PCR, yet TCRdb's version contains in-frame clones alone and is incomplete. The sample holds some 400,000 clones, about four fifths seen once. Material: peripheral blood. V and J are TRBV27 and TRBJ1-1; D uncertain. The clonotype comes from a human donor with acute or convalescent COVID-19. The donor label of this sample is uncertain. In DNA, the CDR3 is TGTGCCAGCAGCCGCCAGGAAAACACTGAAGCTTTCTTT. Translation gives CASSRQENTEAFF.